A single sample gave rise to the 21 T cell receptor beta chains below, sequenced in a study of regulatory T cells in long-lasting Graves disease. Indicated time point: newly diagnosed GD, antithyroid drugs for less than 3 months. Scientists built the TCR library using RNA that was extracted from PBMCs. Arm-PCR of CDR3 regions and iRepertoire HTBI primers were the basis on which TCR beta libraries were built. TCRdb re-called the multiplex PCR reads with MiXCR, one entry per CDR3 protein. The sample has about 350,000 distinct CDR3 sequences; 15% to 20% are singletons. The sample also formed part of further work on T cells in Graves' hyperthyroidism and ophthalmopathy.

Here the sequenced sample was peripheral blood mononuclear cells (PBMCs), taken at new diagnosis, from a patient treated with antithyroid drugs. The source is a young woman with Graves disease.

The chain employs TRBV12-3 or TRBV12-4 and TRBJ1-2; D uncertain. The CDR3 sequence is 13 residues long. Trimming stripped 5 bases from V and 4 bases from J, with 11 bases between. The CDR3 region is CASSIEKAYGYTF. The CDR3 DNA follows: TGTGCCAGCAGTATAGAGAAGGCCTATGGCTACACCTTC.

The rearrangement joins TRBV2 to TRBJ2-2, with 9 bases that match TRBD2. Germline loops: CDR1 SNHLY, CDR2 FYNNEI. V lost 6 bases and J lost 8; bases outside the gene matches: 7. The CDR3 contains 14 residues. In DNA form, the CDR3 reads TGTGCCAGCAGCCCCAGGGGACTAGCTGGGGAGCTGTTTTTT. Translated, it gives CASSPRGLAGELFF.

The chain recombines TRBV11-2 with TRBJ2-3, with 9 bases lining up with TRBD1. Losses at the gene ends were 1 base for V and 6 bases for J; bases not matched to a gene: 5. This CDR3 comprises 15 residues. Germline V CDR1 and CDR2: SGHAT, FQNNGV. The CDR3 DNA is TGTGCCAGCAGCTTAGGGACAGGGGAGTCCGATACGCAGTATTTT. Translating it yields CASSLGTGESDTQYF. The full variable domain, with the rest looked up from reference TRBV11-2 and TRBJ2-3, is EAGVAQSPRYKIIEKRQSVAFWCNPISGHATLYWYQQILGQGPKLLIQFQNNGVVDDSQLPKDRFSAERLKGVDSTLKIQPAKLEDSAVYLCASSLGTGESDTQYFGPGTRLTVL.

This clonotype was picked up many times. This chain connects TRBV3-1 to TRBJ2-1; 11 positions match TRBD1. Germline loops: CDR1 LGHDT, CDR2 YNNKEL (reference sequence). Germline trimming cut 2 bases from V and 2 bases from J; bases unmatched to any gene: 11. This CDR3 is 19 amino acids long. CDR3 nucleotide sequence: TGTGCCAGCAGCCAACCTGAAACCTTGGGACAGGGGGCCTACAATGAGCAGTTCTTC. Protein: CASSQPETLGQGAYNEQFF.

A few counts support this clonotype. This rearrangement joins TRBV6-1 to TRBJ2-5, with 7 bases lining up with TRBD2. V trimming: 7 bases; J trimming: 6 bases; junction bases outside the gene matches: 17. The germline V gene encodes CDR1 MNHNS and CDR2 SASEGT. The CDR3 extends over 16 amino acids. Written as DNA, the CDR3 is TGTGCCAGCATCCACGGGGTCGGCGGGAGCGTGAAGACCCAGTACTTC. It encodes CASIHGVGGSVKTQYF.

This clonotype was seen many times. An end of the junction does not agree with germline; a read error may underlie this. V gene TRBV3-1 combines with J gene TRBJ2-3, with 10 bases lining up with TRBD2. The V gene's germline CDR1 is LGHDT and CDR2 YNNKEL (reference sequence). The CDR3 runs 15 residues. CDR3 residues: CASGRERGGTDTQYF. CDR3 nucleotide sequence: TGTGCCAGTGGTCGAGAGCGGGGGGGCACGGATACGCAGTATTTT.

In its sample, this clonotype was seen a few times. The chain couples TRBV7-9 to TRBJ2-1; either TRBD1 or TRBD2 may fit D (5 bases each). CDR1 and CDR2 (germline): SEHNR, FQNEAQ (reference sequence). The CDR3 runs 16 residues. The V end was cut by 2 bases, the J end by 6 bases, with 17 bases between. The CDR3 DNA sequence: TGTGCCAGCAGCTTACGGGGTGAGGGGATGGGCAATGAGCAGTTCTTC. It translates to CASSLRGEGMGNEQFF.

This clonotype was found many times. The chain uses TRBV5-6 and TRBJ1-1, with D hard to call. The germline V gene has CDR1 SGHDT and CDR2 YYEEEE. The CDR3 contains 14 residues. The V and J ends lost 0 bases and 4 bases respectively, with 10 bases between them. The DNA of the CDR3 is TGTGCCAGCAGCTTGGCGCAGGAACGCACTGAAGCTTTCTTT. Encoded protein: CASSLAQERTEAFF.

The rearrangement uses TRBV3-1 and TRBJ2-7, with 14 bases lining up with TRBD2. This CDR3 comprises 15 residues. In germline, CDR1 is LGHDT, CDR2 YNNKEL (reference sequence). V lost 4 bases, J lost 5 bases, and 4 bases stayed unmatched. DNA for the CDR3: TGTGCCAGCAGCCGACTAGCGGGGGGGTCCCACGAGCAGTACTTC. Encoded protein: CASSRLAGGSHEQYF.

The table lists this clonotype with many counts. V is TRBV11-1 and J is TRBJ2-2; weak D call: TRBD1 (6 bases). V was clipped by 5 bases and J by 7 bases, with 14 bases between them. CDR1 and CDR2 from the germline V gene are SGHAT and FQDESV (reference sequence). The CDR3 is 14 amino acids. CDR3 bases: TGTGCCAGCAGCACAACCAGGGGTAGCGGGGAGCTGTTTTTT. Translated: CASSTTRGSGELFF.

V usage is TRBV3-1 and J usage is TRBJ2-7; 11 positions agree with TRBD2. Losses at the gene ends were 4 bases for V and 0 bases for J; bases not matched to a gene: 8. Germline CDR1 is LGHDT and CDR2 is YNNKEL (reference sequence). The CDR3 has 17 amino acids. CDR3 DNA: TGTGCCAGCAGCCTACGACTAGCGGGATACAGCTCCTACGAGCAGTACTTC. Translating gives CASSLRLAGYSSYEQYF.

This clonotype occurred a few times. CDR3: CASSTGAQETQYF. The DNA of the CDR3 is TGTGCCAGCAGTACAGGGGCACAAGAGACCCAGTACTTC. The chain employs TRBV3-1 and TRBJ2-5; 7 nucleotides line up with TRBD1. V shed 6 bases and J 2 bases; nucleotides not matched to a gene: 3. Germline loops: CDR1 LGHDT, CDR2 YNNKEL (reference sequence). The CDR3 extends over 13 amino acids.

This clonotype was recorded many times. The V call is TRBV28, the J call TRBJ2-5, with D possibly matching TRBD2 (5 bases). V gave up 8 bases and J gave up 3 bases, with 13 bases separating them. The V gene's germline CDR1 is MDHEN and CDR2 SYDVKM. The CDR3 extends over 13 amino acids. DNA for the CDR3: TGTGCCAGCTCTAGCCGGGCAGAAGAGACCCAGTACTTC. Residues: CASSSRAEETQYF.

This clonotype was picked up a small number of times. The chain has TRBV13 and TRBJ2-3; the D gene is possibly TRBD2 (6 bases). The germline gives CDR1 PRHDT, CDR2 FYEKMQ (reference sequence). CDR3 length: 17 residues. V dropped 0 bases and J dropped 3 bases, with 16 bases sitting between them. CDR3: CASSLGGWDLLTDTQYF. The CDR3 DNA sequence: TGTGCCAGCAGCTTAGGAGGCTGGGACTTATTAACAGATACGCAGTATTTT.

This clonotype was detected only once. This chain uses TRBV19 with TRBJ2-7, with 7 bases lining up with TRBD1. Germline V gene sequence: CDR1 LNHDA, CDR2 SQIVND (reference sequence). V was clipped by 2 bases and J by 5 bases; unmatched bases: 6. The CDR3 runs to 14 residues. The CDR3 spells CASSIRDRVDEQYF. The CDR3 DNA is TGTGCCAGTAGTATAAGGGACAGAGTCGACGAGCAGTACTTC.

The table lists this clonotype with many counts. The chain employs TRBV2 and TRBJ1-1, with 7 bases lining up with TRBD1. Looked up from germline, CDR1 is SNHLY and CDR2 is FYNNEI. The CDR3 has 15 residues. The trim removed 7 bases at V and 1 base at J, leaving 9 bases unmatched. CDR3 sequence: CASMTGSHPNTEAFF. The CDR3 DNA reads TGTGCCAGCATGACAGGGAGCCACCCGAACACTGAAGCTTTCTTT.

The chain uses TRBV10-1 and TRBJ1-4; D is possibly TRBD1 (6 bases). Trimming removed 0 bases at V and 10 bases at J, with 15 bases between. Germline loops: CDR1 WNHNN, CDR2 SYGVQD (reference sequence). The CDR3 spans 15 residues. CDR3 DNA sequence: TGCGCCAGCAGTGAGTCGTCAGGGGATGGAAGAAAACTGTTTTTT. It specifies CASSESSGDGRKLFF.

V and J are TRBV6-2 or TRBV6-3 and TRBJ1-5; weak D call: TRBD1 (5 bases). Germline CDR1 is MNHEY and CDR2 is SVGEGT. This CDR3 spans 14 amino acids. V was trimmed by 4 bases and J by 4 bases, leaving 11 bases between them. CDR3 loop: CASSSPPGNQPQHF. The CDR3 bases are TGTGCCAGCAGTTCCCCCCCAGGGAATCAGCCCCAGCATTTT.

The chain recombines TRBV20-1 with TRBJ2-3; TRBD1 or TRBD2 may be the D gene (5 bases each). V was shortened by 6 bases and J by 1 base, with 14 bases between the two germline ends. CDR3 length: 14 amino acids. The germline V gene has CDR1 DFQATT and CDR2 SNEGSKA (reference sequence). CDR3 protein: CSATRGTRTDTQYF. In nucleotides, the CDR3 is TGCAGTGCGACCCGTGGGACCCGCACAGATACGCAGTATTTT.

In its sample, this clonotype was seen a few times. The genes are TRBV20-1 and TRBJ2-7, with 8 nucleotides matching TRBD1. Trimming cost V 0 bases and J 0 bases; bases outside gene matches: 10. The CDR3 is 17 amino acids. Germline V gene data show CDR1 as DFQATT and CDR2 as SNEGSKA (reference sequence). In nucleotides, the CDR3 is TGCAGTGCTAGAGATAGTTTAGGGGACAGGAGCTCCTACGAGCAGTACTTC. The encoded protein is CSARDSLGDRSSYEQYF.

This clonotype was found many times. CDR3 coding DNA: TGTGCCAGCACTCTCACGAACACTGAAGCTTTCTTT. Its protein product is CASTLTNTEAFF. This chain joins TRBV28 and TRBJ1-1; D gene unclear. The CDR3 consists of 12 residues. The V and J ends lost 7 bases and 1 base respectively, with 7 bases between them. The germline V gene has CDR1 MDHEN and CDR2 SYDVKM.